This TCR beta chain derives from a study of cytomegalovirus exposure and HLA in healthy donors. This clone was observed a single time. V lost 0 bases to trimming and J lost 6 bases, with 18 bases between them. Germline V CDR1 and CDR2: LGHNA, YSLEER. The CDR3 extends over 16 amino acids. The primer mix had 60 Vbeta and 13 Jbeta primers. Assay used: immunoSEQ multiplex PCR; TCRdb lists only in-frame clones, some missing. The sample includes some 150,000 clones, roughly 80% of them seen just once. This TCR derives from a woman in her 50s in good health and CMV-seronegative. Sequences were obtained from PBMCs. The chain uses TRBV4-3 and TRBJ2-7, with a possible D match to TRBD2 (6 bases). Written as DNA, the CDR3 is TGCGCCAGCAGCCAAGAATACGGGAGAAGTTTGGGCGAGCAGTACTTC. It yields the protein CASSQEYGRSLGEQYF.